This is a list of T cell receptor beta chains from one sample in a study of glioma-infiltrating T cells after dendritic cell vaccination. The table came from immunoSEQ multiplex PCR; TCRdb's copy has only in-frame clones and leaves some out. The sample shows some 78,000 clones, less than 85% of them seen only once. The specimen was blood, collected after dendritic cell vaccination. These TCRs come from a human donor with glioblastoma. The CDR3 runs from the conserved cysteine through the conserved F or W. Each record gives: J gene, clone size, V gene, D gene, CDR3 protein, CDR3 DNA. The D gene is left open where the match is weak. Rows give clone size only sometimes, using once, few, many, or a class for an expanded clone.

TRBJ2-5,once,TRBV4-1,TRBD2,CASSRTSVGETQYF,TGCGCCAGCAGCCGTACTAGCGTCGGGGAGACCCAGTACTTC
TRBJ1-1,few,TRBV7-9,-,CASSYDRLLDTEAFF,TGTGCCAGCAGCTACGACAGGTTGTTGGACACTGAAGCTTTCTTT
TRBJ1-5,-,TRBV7-9,TRBD1,CASSIMQGEPQHF,TGTGCCAGCAGCATAATGCAGGGGGAGCCCCAGCATTTT
TRBJ2-3,-,TRBV5-4,-,CASSLETGLTSTDTQYF,TGTGCCAGCAGCTTGGAGACTGGACTCACTAGCACAGATACGCAGTATTTT
TRBJ1-2,-,TRBV23-1,-,CASKPTAYGYTF,TGCGCCAGCAAACCGACAGCTTATGGCTACACCTTC
TRBJ1-1,-,TRBV18,-,CASSPPTGSTEAFF,TGTGCCAGCTCACCACCCACTGGGAGCACTGAAGCTTTCTTT
TRBJ2-3,-,TRBV18,-,CASNGPGADTQYF,TGTGCCAGCAACGGGCCCGGGGCAGATACGCAGTATTTT
TRBJ1-2,-,TRBV10-3,TRBD1,CAISEQGQVISGYTF,TGTGCCATCAGCGAGCAAGGACAGGTAATCTCTGGCTACACCTTC
TRBJ2-2,-,TRBV19,TRBD1,CASSIQPQGASGELFF,TGTGCCAGTAGTATCCAACCCCAGGGGGCGAGCGGGGAGCTGTTTTTT
TRBJ2-6,once,TRBV2,-,CASSATGSGANVLTF,TGTGCCAGCAGTGCGACGGGCTCTGGGGCCAACGTCCTGACTTTC
TRBJ1-1,-,TRBV5-1,-,CASSSRSDSKLEAFF,TGCGCCAGCAGCTCCCGATCTGACAGTAAGCTTGAAGCTTTCTTT
TRBJ2-3,-,TRBV14,-,CASSQAGFARRDSSWADTQYF,TGTGCCAGCAGCCAAGCGGGTTTCGCCAGGAGGGACAGCTCCTGGGCAGATACGCAGTATTTT
TRBJ1-2,-,TRBV28,TRBD1,CASSLHRGSFGYTF,TGTGCCAGCAGTTTGCACAGGGGTTCCTTTGGCTACACCTTC
TRBJ2-1,-,TRBV6-4,TRBD2,CASSDGTSGNNEQFF,TGTGCCAGCAGTGACGGGACTAGCGGGAACAATGAGCAGTTCTTC
TRBJ2-1,-,TRBV4-1,TRBD2,CASSRGNGGSSDEQFF,TGCGCCAGCAGCCGGGGCAATGGCGGGAGTTCCGATGAGCAGTTCTTC
TRBJ2-1,-,TRBV4-1,-,CASSQVQDPYNEQFF,TGCGCCAGCAGCCAAGTACAGGACCCCTACAATGAGCAGTTCTTC
TRBJ2-3,-,TRBV28,TRBD2,CASSFVAGTDTQYF,TGTGCCAGCAGTTTTGTAGCGGGTACAGATACGCAGTATTTT
TRBJ2-7,-,TRBV7-8,-,CASVAVSGTLSYEQYF,TGTGCCAGCGTGGCGGTATCGGGGACTCTCTCCTACGAGCAGTACTTC
TRBJ2-5,once,TRBV2,TRBD2,CASIGLAGVRQETQYF,TGTGCCAGCATTGGACTAGCGGGGGTCAGGCAAGAGACCCAGTACTTC
TRBJ2-1,-,TRBV2,TRBD2,CASSTLAASSYNEQFF,TGTGCCAGCAGTACCCTAGCGGCCAGCTCCTACAATGAGCAGTTCTTC
TRBJ2-5,-,TRBV19,-,CASSSTGVETQYF,TGTGCCAGTAGTTCTACGGGGGTAGAGACCCAGTACTTC
TRBJ2-1,once,TRBV7-9,TRBD2,CASRDTGTRQFF,TGTGCCAGCAGGGATACCGGGACTAGGCAGTTCTTC
TRBJ2-2,-,TRBV5-8,-,CASSRNLQGTGELFF,TGTGCCAGCAGCCGCAACCTCCAGGGCACCGGGGAGCTGTTTTTT
TRBJ1-1,-,TRBV30,-,CAWKLGGRTNTEAFF,TGTGCCTGGAAGTTAGGCGGCCGAACGAACACTGAAGCTTTCTTT
TRBJ1-2,few,TRBV28,TRBD1,CASSFTTGVSVTYGYTF,TGTGCCAGCAGTTTTACAACAGGGGTTTCGGTTACCTATGGCTACACCTTC
TRBJ2-1,-,TRBV15,-,CATSRDFTSDEQFF,TGTGCCACCAGCAGAGATTTTACCAGCGATGAGCAGTTCTTC
TRBJ2-3,-,TRBV11-2,-,CASSLVPGAADTQYF,TGTGCCAGCAGCTTAGTACCGGGAGCGGCAGATACGCAGTATTTT